The 30 T cell receptor beta chains in this list originate from one sample, sequenced in a study of CD8+ T cells in alopecia areata. RNA extraction and reverse transcription yielded cDNA as sequencing template. Sequenced by immunoSEQ multiplex PCR; TCRdb stores in-frame clones only, minus some. Among 120,000 to 150,000 clones listed, 87% were seen once. The sample in question was CD8+ T cells sorted from blood, obtained at week 0. The origin of the receptors is a human donor with alopecia areata.

The chain combines TRBV19 with TRBJ2-3; D gene uncertain. The germline CDR1 and CDR2 sequences are LNHDA and SQIVND (reference sequence). With 3 bases removed from V and 1 base from J, the gap between germline ends came to 14 bases. The CDR3 totals 16 residues. For the CDR3, the DNA is TGTGCCAGTAGTATCGGTCGTCAGTATCGCACAGATACGCAGTATTTT. It translates to CASSIGRQYRTDTQYF.

The V and J genes are TRBV19 and TRBJ2-1; D could derive from TRBD1 or TRBD2 (5 bases each). The CDR3 spans 15 residues. The ends were cut back, 3 bases at V and 0 bases at J, with 9 bases in the middle. CDR1 and CDR2 (germline): LNHDA, SQIVND (reference sequence). CDR3 coding DNA: TGTGCCAGTAGTATCAAGGGGAGCTCCTACAATGAGCAGTTCTTC. Translating gives CASSIKGSSYNEQFF.

A single count supports this clone. One end of the junction is discordant with germline, which a read error may explain. V is TRBV7-3 and J is TRBJ2-5; maybe TRBD2 (5 bases). CDR3 size: 15 residues. CDR1 and CDR2 (germline): SGHTA, FQGTGA. CDR3 loop: CASSITSNSGETQYF. The CDR3 DNA reads TGTGCCAGCAGCATAACTAGTAATTCAGGAGAGACCCAGTACTTC.

This clone was seen a few times. The chain recombines TRBV7-3 with TRBJ2-3, with D hard to call. The V gene lost 5 bases and the J gene lost 4 bases, with 10 bases spanning the gap. The CDR3 consists of 13 residues. The germline gives CDR1 SGHTA, CDR2 FQGTGA. This CDR3 reads CASSLGQSDTQYF. As DNA, the CDR3 is TGTGCCAGCAGCCTCGGGCAATCAGATACGCAGTATTTT.

V and J are TRBV13 and TRBJ2-5; 9 bases are shared with TRBD2. V was pared by 0 bases and J by 3 bases, with 2 bases of the junction left unmatched. Germline lookup yields CDR1 PRHDT and CDR2 FYEKMQ (reference sequence). The CDR3 totals 15 residues. Here the CDR3 DNA reads TGTGCCAGCAGCTTAGGCGTAGCGGGAGAAGAGACCCAGTACTTC. It codes for CASSLGVAGEETQYF.

The chain combines TRBV4-1 with TRBJ2-2; D is undetermined. Trimming shortened V by 0 bases and J by 0 bases, and 8 bases separated the two germline ends. The CDR3 runs to 16 residues. Germline assignment: CDR1 MGHRA and CDR2 YSYEKL. The CDR3 protein is CASSQDLRANTGELFF. The CDR3 region has the DNA TGCGCCAGCAGCCAAGATCTCAGAGCGAACACCGGGGAGCTGTTTTTT.

This sequence joins TRBV7-9 and TRBJ2-6, with 10 bases that match TRBD1. CDR3 length: 17 amino acids. CDR1 and CDR2 from the germline V gene are SEHNR and FQNEAQ (reference sequence). Trimming at V came to 6 bases and at J to 0 bases, leaving 5 bases not matched to a gene. The CDR3 DNA follows: TGTGCCAGCAGGGGACAGGGGACCTTCTCTGGGGCCAACGTCCTGACTTTC. Translating it yields CASRGQGTFSGANVLTF.

This clone was seen a single time. V gene TRBV7-9 combines with J gene TRBJ2-1; 10 bases agree with TRBD1. Germline CDR1 and CDR2: SEHNR and FQNEAQ (reference sequence). V gave up 6 bases and J gave up 6 bases; unmatched junction bases: 8. This CDR3 region has 15 residues. The CDR3 DNA sequence: TGTGCCAGCAGTTCCCCCGGGACAGGGGCCAATGAGCAGTTCTTC. This sequence encodes CASSSPGTGANEQFF. Looking up the rest from reference TRBV7-9 and TRBJ2-1 gives the full variable domain: DTGVSQNPRHKITKRGQNVTFRCDPISEHNRLYWYRQTLGQGPEFLTYFQNEAQLEKSRLLSDRFSAERPKGSFSTLEIQRTEQGDSAMYLCASSSPGTGANEQFFGPGTRLTVL.

The rearrangement uses TRBV29-1 and TRBJ1-2; a weak D match, TRBD1 (5 bases). This CDR3 has 14 residues. CDR1 and CDR2 from the germline V gene are SQVTM and ANQGSEA. V lost 6 bases to trimming and J lost 4 bases, with 18 bases between them. CDR3 sequence: CSVISRGTPYGYTF. DNA of the CDR3: TGCAGCGTGATATCGCGAGGGACGCCCTATGGCTACACCTTC. Looking up the rest from reference TRBV29-1 and TRBJ1-2 gives the full variable domain: SAVISQKPSRDICQRGTSLTIQCQVDSQVTMMFWYRQQPGQSLTLIATANQGSEATYESGFVIDKFPISRPNLTFSTLTVSNMSPEDSSIYLCSVISRGTPYGYTFGSGTRLTVV.

The table lists this clone with a few counts. The chain employs TRBV11-2 and TRBJ2-7; D remains unclear. CDR1 is SGHAT, CDR2 FQNNGV, per germline. This CDR3 has 14 residues. Between the trimmed V and J ends, which lost 1 base and 2 bases, there was a span of 9 bases. The chain's CDR3 is CASSLGTETYEQYF. CDR3 DNA: TGTGCCAGCAGCTTAGGGACCGAGACCTACGAGCAGTACTTC.

V and J are TRBV5-1 and TRBJ2-1; D is perhaps TRBD1 (7 bases). Germline values: CDR1 SGHRS, CDR2 YFSETQ. With 9 bases removed from V and 4 bases from J, the gap between germline ends came to 23 bases. This CDR3 comprises 16 residues. CDR3 protein: CATRTGAAGMYNEQFF. CDR3 nucleotides: TGCGCCACAAGAACAGGGGCCGCGGGAATGTACAATGAGCAGTTCTTC.

The V gene is TRBV5-4, the J gene TRBJ1-1, with 7 nucleotides matching TRBD1. Germline V CDR1 and CDR2: SGHNT, YYREEE (reference sequence). J lost 0 bases, V lost 4 bases, and 12 bases had no gene match. The CDR3 is 17 residues long. In nucleotides, the CDR3 is TGTGCCAGCAGCCTCGACAGGGTGAACCGCATGAACACTGAAGCTTTCTTT. Translating it yields CASSLDRVNRMNTEAFF.

CDR3 bases: TGTGCCAGCAGCCCCCGGCGGGGGGAATCCTACAATGAGCAGTTCTTC. Translation gives CASSPRRGESYNEQFF. This chain links TRBV7-9 with TRBJ2-1; TRBD2 agrees at 8 bases. The CDR3 length is 16 residues. CDR1 SEHNR and CDR2 FQNEAQ come from the germline V gene (reference sequence). V shed 5 bases and J 1 base; nucleotides not matched to a gene: 7.

The V gene is TRBV13, the J gene TRBJ2-3; unclear D gene. Germline V CDR1 and CDR2: PRHDT, FYEKMQ (reference sequence). Trimming pared 5 bases from V and 4 bases from J, leaving 13 bases between. This CDR3 has 14 residues. CDR3 in DNA: TGTGCCAGCAGCCTAGTCCAGGATTCAGATACGCAGTATTTT. This translates into CASSLVQDSDTQYF.

The rearrangement links TRBV7-6 to TRBJ2-2, with 7 bases identical to TRBD2. The CDR3 runs to 16 residues. V dropped 4 bases and J dropped 4; count of bases not matched to a gene: 9. Germline V CDR1 and CDR2: SGHVS, FNYEAQ. The CDR3 here is CASSSWGGEGTGELFF. The CDR3 bases are TGTGCCAGCAGCTCCTGGGGGGGAGAAGGCACCGGGGAGCTGTTTTTT.

V gene TRBV27 combines with J gene TRBJ2-1; 8 positions match TRBD1. CDR1 and CDR2 (germline): MNHEY, SMNVEV (reference sequence). CDR3 length: 15 amino acids. J was trimmed by 4 bases and V by 2 bases; bases with no gene match: 4. This CDR3 reads CASSLTGQDYNEQFF. The CDR3 DNA reads TGTGCCAGCAGTTTAACGGGACAGGATTACAATGAGCAGTTCTTC.

The rearrangement links TRBV5-1 to TRBJ2-7; D is uncertain. Germline V lookup: CDR1 SGHRS, CDR2 YFSETQ. V was trimmed by 0 bases and J by 2 bases, leaving 6 bases between them. CDR3 size: 13 residues. This CDR3 reads CASSLDSAYEQYF. The CDR3 nucleotides are TGCGCCAGCAGCTTGGACAGCGCCTACGAGCAGTACTTC.

V and J are TRBV7-9 and TRBJ1-3, with D unclear. The germline V and J ends were trimmed by 7 bases and 0 bases, with 16 bases remaining between them. The germline V gene encodes CDR1 SEHNR and CDR2 FQNEAQ (reference sequence). The CDR3 length is 16 residues. CDR3 coding DNA: TGTGCCAGCATCCACGAAACTACTAGCTCTGGAAACACCATATATTTT. As protein: CASIHETTSSGNTIYF.

The rearrangement links TRBV7-8 to TRBJ2-3; D ambiguous. The CDR3 loop spans 13 amino acids. CDR1 and CDR2 from the germline V gene are SGHVS and FQNEAQ. The germline V and J ends were trimmed by 0 bases and 2 bases, with 3 bases remaining between them. The CDR3 DNA sequence: TGTGCCAGCAGCTTAGCGCCCACAGATACGCAGTATTTT. Amino acid sequence: CASSLAPTDTQYF.

J is TRBJ1-5 and V is TRBV27; D is uncertain. The CDR3 is 14 residues long. V lost 2 bases and J 5 bases, leaving 10 bases between the germline ends. From germline, CDR1 is MNHEY and CDR2 SMNVEV (reference sequence). The CDR3 nucleotides read TGTGCCAGCAGTTTAGAGGTACGGTATCAGCCCCAGCATTTT. Amino acids: CASSLEVRYQPQHF.

The chain links TRBV5-1 to TRBJ2-1; tentatively, D is TRBD1 or TRBD2 (5 bases each). Between the trimmed V and J ends, which lost 4 bases and 1 base, there was a span of 12 bases. This CDR3 contains 15 residues. Germline V gene sequence: CDR1 SGHRS, CDR2 YFSETQ. Here the CDR3 reads CASSPGRESYNEQFF. In DNA, the CDR3 is TGCGCCAGCAGCCCGGGACGGGAATCCTACAATGAGCAGTTCTTC.

The chain recombines TRBV7-9 with TRBJ2-3; D is unclear. V was cut by 5 bases and J by 5 bases, with 11 bases left in between. This CDR3 region has 13 residues. The germline gives CDR1 SEHNR, CDR2 FQNEAQ (reference sequence). In DNA form, the CDR3 reads TGTGCCAGCAGCCCCGCTTTCGAAGATACGCAGTATTTT. It specifies CASSPAFEDTQYF.

The chain couples TRBV6-6 to TRBJ1-5; a possible D gene is TRBD1 (5 bases). CDR1 and CDR2 from the germline V gene are MNHNY and SVGAGI (reference sequence). The CDR3 is 16 residues long. The V gene lost 1 base and the J gene lost 8 bases, with 18 bases spanning the gap. CDR3 nucleotide sequence: TGTGCCAGCAGTTACTTGCCCAGCGGGGGGAGGGAGCCCCAGCATTTT. Amino acid sequence: CASSYLPSGGREPQHF.

The V and J genes are TRBV27 and TRBJ2-2; the D is unclear. The CDR3 runs 14 residues. V was trimmed by 2 bases and J by 2 bases, leaving 6 bases between them. The germline V gene has CDR1 MNHEY and CDR2 SMNVEV (reference sequence). The CDR3 loop reads CASSLIRNTGELFF. The DNA of the CDR3 is TGTGCCAGCAGTTTAATCAGAAACACCGGGGAGCTGTTTTTT.

V is TRBV28 and J is TRBJ2-4; maybe TRBD1 (6 bases). The CDR3 loop spans 14 amino acids. Trimming removed 3 bases from V and 4 bases from J, with 10 bases in between. CDR1 and CDR2 (germline): MDHEN, SYDVKM. As DNA, the CDR3 is TGTGCCAGCAGTTTTAGCAGGGGTAAAAACATTCAGTACTTC. Its translation: CASSFSRGKNIQYF. The variable domain in full, with the rest retrieved from reference TRBV28 and TRBJ2-4, is DVKVTQSSRYLVKRTGEKVFLECVQDMDHENMFWYRQDPGLGLRLIYFSYDVKMKEKGDIPEGYSVSREKKERFSLILESASTNQTSMYLCASSFSRGKNIQYFGAGTRLSVL.

This clone came up once. The rearrangement joins TRBV18 to TRBJ2-7, with D unresolved. Germline V gene lookup returns CDR1 KGHSH and CDR2 LQKENI. The CDR3 runs 14 residues. V lost 5 bases and J lost 5, with 16 bases in between. This CDR3 is CASSAVQGPDEQYF. For the CDR3, the DNA is TGTGCCAGCTCAGCGGTCCAAGGCCCCGACGAGCAGTACTTC.

This sequence joins TRBV7-7 and TRBJ2-7; D might be TRBD2 (6 bases). The CDR3 spans 13 residues. Trimming shortened V by 5 bases and J by 3 bases, and 11 bases separated the two germline ends. CDR1 SSHAT and CDR2 FNYEAQ come from the germline V gene (reference sequence). CDR3 region: CASSPGTLYEQYF. In nucleotides, the CDR3 is TGTGCCAGCAGCCCCGGGACTCTCTACGAGCAGTACTTC.

This clone has more than one count but fewer than ten. Here the CDR3 DNA reads TGCAGCGTTGAAGATGAGGGACAGGGGTACTACGAGCAGTACTTC. Translated: CSVEDEGQGYYEQYF. This chain joins TRBV29-1 and TRBJ2-7; 10 nucleotides align to TRBD1. CDR1 and CDR2 (germline): SQVTM, ANQGSEA. The V segment lost 0 bases and the J segment 3 bases; nucleotides outside the gene matches: 5. This CDR3 comprises 15 residues.

Turning to this clone: Germline is not matched at one junction end, which may reflect a read error. The chain combines TRBV7-7 with TRBJ2-7, with D possibly TRBD1 on 5 matching bases. Germline V gives CDR1 SSHAT, CDR2 FNYEAQ (reference sequence). This CDR3 has 14 residues. The CDR3 DNA reads as TGTGCTAGCAGCTTTAGACAGCAAACCTACGAGCAGTACTTC. It specifies CASSFRQQTYEQYF.

V and J are TRBV6-1 and TRBJ2-2; D possibly uses TRBD1 or TRBD2 (5 bases each). The CDR3 spans 15 residues. The V end was cut by 3 bases, the J end by 8 bases, with 16 bases between. The germline V gene has CDR1 MNHNS and CDR2 SASEGT. The CDR3 sequence is CASSDEGTNGGELFF. The CDR3 DNA is TGTGCCAGCAGTGACGAAGGGACCAACGGAGGGGAGCTGTTTTTT.